The 27 T cell receptor beta chains below come from one sample, sequenced in a study of breast tumors, draining lymph nodes, adjacent tissues. One entry per CDR3 protein results from TCRdb running MiXCR on the multiplex PCR reads. The table records 150,000 to 200,000 distinct CDR3 sequences, roughly 35% of them present only once. The lymph nodes were axillary draining lymph nodes from breast cancer patients. Sequenced: axillary lymph node tissue. All receptors derive from a female donor with breast cancer. Some clones in this sample may be carry-over from other donors' samples.

The table lists this clonotype with many counts. V is TRBV5-1 and J is TRBJ2-1, with 8 nucleotides matching TRBD2. V trimming: 5 bases; J trimming: 7 bases; junction bases outside the gene matches: 11. The CDR3 loop spans 15 amino acids. The germline gives CDR1 SGHRS, CDR2 YFSETQ. The CDR3 DNA is TGCGCCAGCAGTTGGGGGGGACTAGATATAAATGAGCAGTTCTTC. Its translation: CASSWGGLDINEQFF.

The sample holds a few counts of this clonotype. The chain has TRBV7-3 and TRBJ2-6; maybe TRBD2 (5 bases). The CDR3 contains 13 residues. V lost 5 bases to trimming and J lost 8 bases, with 10 bases between them. Germline loops: CDR1 SGHTA, CDR2 FQGTGA. The DNA for the CDR3 is TGTGCCAGCAGCCGAACCGGGACCAACGTCCTGACTTTC. Amino acids: CASSRTGTNVLTF.

This clonotype showed up many times. This rearrangement joins TRBV28 to TRBJ2-7; D unclear. V was pared by 3 bases and J by 6 bases, with 12 bases between. The CDR3 extends over 13 amino acids. Germline lookup yields CDR1 MDHEN and CDR2 SYDVKM. DNA of the CDR3: TGTGCCAGCAGTTTTCCCCGGGCGAGCGAGCAGTACTTC. It is translated as CASSFPRASEQYF.

This clonotype appeared many times. The gene calls are TRBV7-2 and TRBJ2-7; 14 bases fit TRBD2. V was pared by 4 bases and J by 4 bases, with 6 bases of the junction left unmatched. In germline, CDR1 is SGHTA, CDR2 FQGNSA. This CDR3 spans 16 amino acids. CDR3 in DNA: TGTGCCAGCAGCTCCGCGGGACTAGCGGGAGCATACGAGCAGTACTTC. It codes for CASSSAGLAGAYEQYF.

J is TRBJ2-5 and V is TRBV2; D is uncertain. The CDR3 covers 13 residues. Trimming left V 4 bases short and J 0 bases short, with 6 bases between. Germline CDR1 reads SNHLY; CDR2 reads FYNNEI. The CDR3 coding sequence is TGTGCCAGCAGTGCGCCTAACCAAGAGACCCAGTACTTC. Its protein product is CASSAPNQETQYF.

This clonotype was detected ten times or more. J is TRBJ2-5 and V is TRBV20-1; perhaps TRBD1 as D (6 bases). Germline V gene lookup returns CDR1 DFQATT and CDR2 SNEGSKA (reference sequence). CDR3 length: 16 residues. Trimming removed 6 bases at V and 4 bases at J, with 24 bases between. CDR3 sequence (DNA): TGCAGTGCGGAGACCGGGACACGAAATTTTAGAGAGACCCAGTACTTC. This codes for CSAETGTRNFRETQYF.

This clonotype came up many times. The chain links TRBV5-1 to TRBJ1-6, with 7 bases identical to TRBD1. V dropped 2 bases and J dropped 7; count of bases not matched to a gene: 6. The CDR3 has 15 amino acids. The germline V gene encodes CDR1 SGHRS and CDR2 YFSETQ. Here the CDR3 reads CASSLTTGQNSPLHF. In DNA, the CDR3 is TGCGCCAGCAGCTTAACGACAGGGCAAAATTCACCCCTCCACTTT.

This clonotype was counted many times. The V and J genes are TRBV28 and TRBJ2-5; possibly TRBD1 for D (5 bases). Deletions cut 2 bases from V and 3 bases from J, with 10 bases between. CDR1 is MDHEN and CDR2 is SYDVKM in the germline V gene. The CDR3 covers 14 residues. The CDR3 DNA reads as TGTGCCAGCAGTTTAAGGGGAAGGAAAGAGACCCAGTACTTC. Protein product: CASSLRGRKETQYF.

This clonotype turned up a few times. A much larger clone differs from this one at a single base, so this may be a read error. V usage is TRBV6-2 or TRBV6-3 and J usage is TRBJ2-7; D is unclear. The CDR3 has 12 residues. The germline V gene has CDR1 MNHEY and CDR2 SVGEGT. Between the trimmed V and J ends, which lost 10 bases and 2 bases, there was a span of 12 bases. In DNA, the CDR3 is TGTGCCATTCAGCCAGAGCCCTACGAGCAGTACTTC. Translation: CAIQPEPYEQYF.

This clonotype showed up many times. A much larger clone lies a single base off, so this may be a read error. This chain connects TRBV20-1 to TRBJ1-5, with TRBD1 matching 11 bases. The CDR3 has 16 residues. V trimming: 6 bases; J trimming: 3 bases; junction bases outside the gene matches: 10. Germline CDR1 is DFQATT and CDR2 is SNEGSKA (reference sequence). The CDR3 region has the DNA TGCAGTGCGGCGGACAGGGGGCCAGTTCCCAATCAGCCCCAGCATTTT. It yields the protein CSAADRGPVPNQPQHF.

This clonotype was counted only a few times. The chain joins TRBV19 to TRBJ1-1; D ambiguous. The CDR3 is 13 residues long. Trimming stripped 2 bases from V and 1 base from J, with 5 bases between. Germline V gives CDR1 LNHDA, CDR2 SQIVND (reference sequence). The CDR3: CASSIQENTEAFF. The DNA of the CDR3 is TGTGCCAGTAGTATACAGGAGAACACTGAAGCTTTCTTT.

This sequence joins TRBV25-1 and TRBJ1-2; tentatively, D is TRBD1 (5 bases). Germline lookup yields CDR1 MGHDK and CDR2 SYGVNS. The CDR3 has 13 residues. Trimming took 1 base from V and 3 from J, leaving 6 bases between them. DNA for the CDR3: TGTGCCAGCAGTGAATGGGGCGACTATGGCTACACCTTC. The encoded protein is CASSEWGDYGYTF.

This chain connects TRBV5-1 to TRBJ1-2, with 10 bases that match TRBD1. The CDR3 runs to 17 residues. J lost 5 bases, V lost 4 bases, and 14 bases had no gene match. Germline CDR1 reads SGHRS; CDR2 reads YFSETQ. The chain's CDR3 is CASSPEPGQGRGYGYTF. Here the CDR3 DNA reads TGCGCCAGCAGCCCGGAACCGGGACAGGGGCGTGGATATGGCTACACCTTC.

The chain carries TRBV11-1 and TRBJ2-7, with D hard to call. The CDR3 is 15 amino acids. Germline V CDR1 and CDR2: SGHAT, FQDESV (reference sequence). Trimming left V 2 bases short and J 0 bases short, with 11 bases between. The CDR3 DNA reads TGTGCCAGCAGCTTATATTCTGGGGTCTCCTACGAGCAGTACTTC. Translating it yields CASSLYSGVSYEQYF.

This clonotype showed up many times. This chain connects TRBV27 to TRBJ1-5; no definite D call. V lost 3 bases and J 3 bases, leaving 9 bases between the germline ends. Germline CDR1 and CDR2: MNHEY and SMNVEV (reference sequence). The CDR3 has 14 residues. For the CDR3, the DNA is TGTGCCAGCAGTTTTGAAGGGATCAATCAGCCCCAGCATTTT. Translation gives CASSFEGINQPQHF.

This clonotype was observed a single time. No conserved phenylalanine or tryptophan is present at the end of the CDR3, so a read error is the likely explanation. This chain uses TRBV9 with TRBJ2-1; D not certain. Germline CDR1 and CDR2: SGDLS and YYNGEE. The CDR3 spans 12 residues. The chain's CDR3 is CASSPQTLEQFL. CDR3 sequence (DNA): TGTGCGAGCAGCCCCCAAACTCTCGAGCAGTTCCTC.

This clonotype was recorded once. This may be a read error, as it is one base from a much larger clone. The V call is TRBV20-1, the J call TRBJ1-2; 7 bases match TRBD1. Germline CDR1 reads DFQATT; CDR2 reads SNEGSKA (reference sequence). The CDR3 contains 12 residues. In DNA, the CDR3 is TGCAGTACTAGGGGACAGTCGGATGGCTCCACCTTC. Translating gives CSTRGQSDGSTF.

A remark on this clonotype: This may be a read error: a much more frequent sequence differs by one nucleotide. J is TRBJ2-5 and V is TRBV30, with 7 bases matching TRBD1. CDR3 size: 11 residues. Looked up from germline, CDR1 is GTSNPN and CDR2 is SVGIG (reference sequence). V trimming: 3 bases; J trimming: 9 bases; junction bases outside the gene matches: 4. The CDR3 nucleotides read TGTGCCTGGAGGAGACAGGGAGCCCAGTACTTC. It encodes CAWRRQGAQYF.

This clonotype was observed at least ten times. The chain carries TRBV2 and TRBJ2-3; 11 bases are shared with TRBD2. Unmatched junction bases numbered 13, after V lost 1 base and J lost 4 bases. The CDR3 sequence is 19 residues long. The V gene's germline CDR1 is SNHLY and CDR2 FYNNEI. CDR3 nucleotide sequence: TGTGCCAGCAGTGAAGAGGTCGGTCCTAGCGGGGGGCCCGCAGATACGCAGTATTTT. This gives the protein CASSEEVGPSGGPADTQYF.

This clonotype was recorded at least ten times. V gene TRBV28 combines with J gene TRBJ1-5; 8 nucleotides agree with TRBD1. Germline V CDR1 and CDR2: MDHEN, SYDVKM. The CDR3 is 16 residues long. Unmatched junction bases numbered 8, after V lost 6 bases and J lost 1 base. The CDR3 sequence is CASSNDRGGSNQPQHF. The CDR3 DNA is TGTGCCAGCAGCAACGACAGGGGTGGGAGCAATCAGCCCCAGCATTTT.

This clonotype was seen repeatedly, ten times or more. The rearrangement links TRBV6-2 or TRBV6-3 to TRBJ2-7, with D perhaps TRBD2 (6 bases). CDR3 length equals 14 residues. Germline CDR1 MNHEY, CDR2 SVGEGT. V lost 7 bases and J lost 5, with 18 bases in between. CDR3 region: CASNRRVGGDEQYF. The CDR3 nucleotides are TGTGCCAGCAACCGCAGGGTCGGCGGGGACGAGCAGTACTTC.

This clonotype was observed a few times. A much larger clone sits a single nucleotide away, making a read error possible. The chain employs TRBV19 and TRBJ2-2; D is perhaps TRBD2 (5 bases). This CDR3 spans 14 amino acids. Germline CDR1 LNHDA, CDR2 SQIVND (reference sequence). V was shortened by 7 bases and J by 6 bases, with 15 bases between the two germline ends. Written as DNA, the CDR3 is TGTGCCAGTAACGAACGGGGAGCGGCCGGGGAGCTGTTTTTT. Translated, it gives CASNERGAAGELFF.

This clonotype was observed at least ten times. The chain employs TRBV9 and TRBJ2-7; no definite D call. The length of the CDR3 is 15 residues. Deletions cut 3 bases from V and 0 bases from J, with 13 bases between. Germline V gene data show CDR1 as SGDLS and CDR2 as YYNGEE. CDR3 amino acids: CASSARVTDSYEQYF. Here the CDR3 DNA reads TGTGCCAGCAGCGCCCGCGTTACAGACTCCTACGAGCAGTACTTC.

This clonotype was recorded only once. This chain joins TRBV10-3 and TRBJ2-5; weak D call: TRBD2 (6 bases). The CDR3 is 17 amino acids. Looked up from germline, CDR1 is ENHRY and CDR2 is SYGVKD. V lost 2 bases and J lost 5, with 21 bases in between. CDR3 amino acids: CAISEPDLTLSGETQYF. DNA for the CDR3: TGTGCCATCAGTGAGCCCGACTTAACCCTCAGCGGGGAGACCCAGTACTTC.

At least ten counts were recorded for this clonotype. The rearrangement uses TRBV7-2 and TRBJ1-6, with a possible D match to TRBD1 (6 bases). Germline V gene lookup returns CDR1 SGHTA and CDR2 FQGNSA. The CDR3 totals 15 residues. Deletions cut 0 bases from V and 7 bases from J, with 10 bases between. CDR3 region: CASSLAGGSNSPLHF. The CDR3 DNA reads TGTGCCAGCAGCTTAGCAGGGGGGTCCAATTCACCCCTCCACTTT.

In its sample, this clonotype was seen many times. The genes are TRBV18 and TRBJ2-1, with a weak D call TRBD1 (5 bases). V gave up 2 bases and J gave up 3 bases, with 11 bases separating them. CDR1 and CDR2 (germline): KGHSH, LQKENI. The CDR3 runs to 15 residues. CDR3 residues: CASSPSTGHYNEQFF. DNA of the CDR3: TGTGCCAGCTCACCAAGCACAGGACACTACAATGAGCAGTTCTTC. The variable domain in full, completed from reference TRBV18 and TRBJ2-1, reads NAGVMQNPRHLVRRRGQEARLRCSPMKGHSHVYWYRQLPEEGLKFMVYLQKENIIDESGMPKERFSAEFPKEGPSILRIQQVVRGDSAAYFCASSPSTGHYNEQFFGPGTRLTVL.

The table lists this clonotype with many counts. V usage is TRBV5-1 and J usage is TRBJ1-5; 8 nucleotides align to TRBD1. The CDR3 is 13 amino acids. V lost 4 bases to trimming and J lost 5 bases; unmatched junction nucleotides: 2. In germline, CDR1 is SGHRS, CDR2 YFSETQ. The CDR3, as DNA: TGCGCCAGCAGCGTACAGGGGGATCAGCCCCAGCATTTT. Translating it yields CASSVQGDQPQHF.